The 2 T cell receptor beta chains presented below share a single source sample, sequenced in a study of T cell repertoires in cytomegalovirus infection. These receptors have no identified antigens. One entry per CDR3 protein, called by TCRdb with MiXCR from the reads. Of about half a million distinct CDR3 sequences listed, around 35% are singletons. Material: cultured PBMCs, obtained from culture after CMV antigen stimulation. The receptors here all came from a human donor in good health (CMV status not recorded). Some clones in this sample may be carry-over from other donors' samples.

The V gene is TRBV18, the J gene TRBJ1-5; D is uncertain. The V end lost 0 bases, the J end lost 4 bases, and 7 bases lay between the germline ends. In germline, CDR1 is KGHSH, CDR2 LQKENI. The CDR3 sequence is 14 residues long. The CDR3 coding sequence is TGTGCCAGCTCACCACCTTATGGTAATCAGCCCCAGCATTTT. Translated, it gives CASSPPYGNQPQHF. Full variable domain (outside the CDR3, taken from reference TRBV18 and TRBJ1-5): NAGVMQNPRHLVRRRGQEARLRCSPMKGHSHVYWYRQLPEEGLKFMVYLQKENIIDESGMPKERFSAEFPKEGPSILRIQQVVRGDSAAYFCASSPPYGNQPQHFGDGTRLSIL.

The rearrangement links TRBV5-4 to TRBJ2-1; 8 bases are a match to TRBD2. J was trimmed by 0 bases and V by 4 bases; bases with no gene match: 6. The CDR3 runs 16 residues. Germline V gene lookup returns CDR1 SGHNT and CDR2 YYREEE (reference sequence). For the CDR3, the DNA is TGTGCCAGCAGCCCGGGGGGGGGAAGCTCCTACAATGAGCAGTTCTTC. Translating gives CASSPGGGSSYNEQFF.